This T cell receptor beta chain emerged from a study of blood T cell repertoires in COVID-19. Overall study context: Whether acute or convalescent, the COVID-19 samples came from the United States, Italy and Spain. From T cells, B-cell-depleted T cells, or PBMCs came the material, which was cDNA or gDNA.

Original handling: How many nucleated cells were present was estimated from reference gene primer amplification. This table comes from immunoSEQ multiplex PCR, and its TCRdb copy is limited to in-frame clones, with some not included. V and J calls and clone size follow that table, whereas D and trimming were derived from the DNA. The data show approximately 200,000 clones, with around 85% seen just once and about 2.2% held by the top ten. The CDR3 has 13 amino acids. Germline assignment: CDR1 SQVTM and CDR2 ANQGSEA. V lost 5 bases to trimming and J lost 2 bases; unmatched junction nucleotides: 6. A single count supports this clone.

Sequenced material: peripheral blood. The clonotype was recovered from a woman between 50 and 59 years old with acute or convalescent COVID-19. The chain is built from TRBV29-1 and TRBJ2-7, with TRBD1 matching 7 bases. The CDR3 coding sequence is TGCAGCGTTCTTCGGACAGGCGCCTACGAGCAGTACTTC. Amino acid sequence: CSVLRTGAYEQYF.